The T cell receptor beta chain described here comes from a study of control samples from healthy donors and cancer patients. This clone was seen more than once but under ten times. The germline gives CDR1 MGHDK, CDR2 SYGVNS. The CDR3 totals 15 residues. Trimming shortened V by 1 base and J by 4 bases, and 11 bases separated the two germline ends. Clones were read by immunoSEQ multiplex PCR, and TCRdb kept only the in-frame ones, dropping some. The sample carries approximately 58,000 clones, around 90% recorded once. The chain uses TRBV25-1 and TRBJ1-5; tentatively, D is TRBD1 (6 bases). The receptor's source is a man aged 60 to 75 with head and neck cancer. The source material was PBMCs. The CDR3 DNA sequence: TGTGCCAGCAGTGAATGGGGGCAGGGGAATCAGCCCCAGCATTTT. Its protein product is CASSEWGQGNQPQHF.